The T cell receptor beta chain under discussion was sequenced for a study of cytomegalovirus exposure and HLA in healthy donors. The study's findings and limits: Earlier analysis found most TCR beta V segments productive about 87% or about 30% of the time. The majority of TCR sequences were rare, yet some public TCRs appeared in many donors.

Points on this clone: The target antigen is unknown.

Healthy bone marrow donors made up the donors. Primers: 60 Vbeta forward and 13 Jbeta reverse. The repertoire was sequenced with immunoSEQ multiplex PCR; TCRdb's copy has only in-frame clones and lacks some. In the table there are over 150,000 clones, about 77% of which are singletons. Looked up from germline, CDR1 is MGHRA and CDR2 is YSYEKL. Trimming stripped 2 bases from V and 4 bases from J, with 14 bases between. This CDR3 has 15 residues. The TCR originated in a man aged 25-45 years in good health and CMV-seropositive. The V gene is TRBV4-1, the J gene TRBJ1-2; the D is unclear. Sequencing used PBMCs. CDR3 loop: CASSQILDKFYGYTF. CDR3 coding DNA: TGCGCCAGCAGCCAAATACTTGACAAGTTCTATGGCTACACCTTC.